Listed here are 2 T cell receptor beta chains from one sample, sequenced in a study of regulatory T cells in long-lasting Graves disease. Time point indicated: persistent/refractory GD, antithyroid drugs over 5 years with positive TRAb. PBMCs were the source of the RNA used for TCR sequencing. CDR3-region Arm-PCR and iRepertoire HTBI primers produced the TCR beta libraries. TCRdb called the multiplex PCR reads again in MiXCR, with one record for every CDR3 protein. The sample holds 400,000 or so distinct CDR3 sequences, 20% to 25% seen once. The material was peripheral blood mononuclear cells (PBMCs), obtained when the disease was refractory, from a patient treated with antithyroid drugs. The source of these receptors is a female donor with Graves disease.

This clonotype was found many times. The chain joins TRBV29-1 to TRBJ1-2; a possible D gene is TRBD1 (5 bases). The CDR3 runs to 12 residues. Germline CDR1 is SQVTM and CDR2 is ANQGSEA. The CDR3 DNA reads TGCACGACTCGAGGGGAGGACTATGGCTACACCTTC. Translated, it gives CTTRGEDYGYTF.

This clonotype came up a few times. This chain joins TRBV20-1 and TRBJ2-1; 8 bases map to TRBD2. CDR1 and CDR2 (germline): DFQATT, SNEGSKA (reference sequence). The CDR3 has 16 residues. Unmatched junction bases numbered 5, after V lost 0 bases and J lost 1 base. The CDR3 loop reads CSARDRRGGSYNEQFF. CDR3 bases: TGCAGTGCTAGAGATCGTCGGGGGGGTTCCTACAATGAGCAGTTCTTC.